This TCR beta chain derives from a study of blood T cell repertoires in COVID-19 (dated by TCRdb to the early 2020s). Concerning the study at large: Collaborator samples came from the United States, Italy and Spain and covered acute and convalescent phases of COVID-19. The material from the prospective study consisted of cDNA or gDNA derived from T cells, B-cell-depleted T cells, or PBMCs. Deeply sampled blood TCRbeta repertoires from subjects exposed to, actively infected with, or recovered from COVID-19 were included in the dataset. The repertoires were made available in a free public database intended to serve as a resource for research on the immune response to SARS-CoV-2. Samples were obtained from the ongoing ImmuneRACE study (first 160 participants) and from roughly 1,300 subjects provided by 6 global collaborators. Nearly every sample came with metadata listing a de-identified subject ID, COVID-19 status, age in years and sex. Where available, HLA class I and class II types were taken from metadata supplied by the sample provider and were not determined by assay-based typing.

A few counts support this clone. No antigen is known for it. Base quality data are lacking; no much larger clone is found one base away. The immunoSEQ Assay, a bias-controlled multiplex PCR, was used to amplify TCRbeta CDR3 regions from genomic DNA. In the source study's methods: The number of nucleated cells in each sample was estimated from the amplification of reference gene primers within the assay. Sequence reads were collapsed and filtered to measure the absolute abundance of every unique TCRbeta CDR3 rearrangement. For each sample, productive Simpson clonality was calculated as the square root of Simpson's diversity index across productive rearrangements. Entries here come from immuneACCESS through TCRdb and include only in-frame sequences with V and J called. Some clones fail to appear in such tables; in the studies checked, an unresolved V gene covers under half of the shortfall, and the cause of the remainder is unknown. Clone size and the V and J calls come from that table; the DNA yielded D and trimming. Recorded for this sample are 40,000 to 50,000 clones; 70% to 90% of them occurred a single time. The ten largest clones capture around 16% of the sample.

Summary of the overall study and its limitations: The quantity of clinical and demographic metadata differed by source and by participant and was supplied without curation.

The CDR3 numbers 15 residues from cysteine through phenylalanine. Here the CDR3 DNA is all that survives: 45 bases in frame from base 1. CDR1 and CDR2, looked up from the germline V gene, are MGHRA and YSYEKL. A distance of 14 bases separates the germline ends of V and J, which lose 4 bases and 4 bases respectively. Each collaborating institution followed its own protocols to collect whole blood in K2EDTA tubes. For TCRbeta analysis, collaborator samples were shipped as frozen whole blood, as isolated PBMCs, or as DNA extracted from either sample type. The origin of this receptor is a human donor in a cohort sampled during active COVID-19. The donor label of this sample is uncertain. The source material was peripheral blood. The rearranged chain carries TRBV4-1 and TRBJ1-5, with no confident D gene call. The sequenced DNA: TGCGCCAGCAGCCTGCGGGTCTTGGGGAATCAGCCCCAGCATTTT. Its product reads: CASSLRVLGNQPQHF.